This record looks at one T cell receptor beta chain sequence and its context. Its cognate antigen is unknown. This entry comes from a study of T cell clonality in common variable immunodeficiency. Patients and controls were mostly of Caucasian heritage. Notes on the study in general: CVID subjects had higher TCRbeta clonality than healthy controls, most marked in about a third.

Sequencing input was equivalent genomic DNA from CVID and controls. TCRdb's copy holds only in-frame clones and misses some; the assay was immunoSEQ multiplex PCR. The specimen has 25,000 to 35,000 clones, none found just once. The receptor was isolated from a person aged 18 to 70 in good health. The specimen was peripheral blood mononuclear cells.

Partial CDR3 DNA: TGTGCCAGCAGTGTTAGCGCGGAGTATGAAAAA. It specifies CASSVSAEYEK. The whole CDR3 reads CASSVSAEYEKLFF. The chain uses TRBV6-1 and TRBJ1-4; the D is unclear. The read halts 3 residues ahead of the CDR3 end, with the missing end drawn from the germline J gene. This CDR3 contains 14 residues. Deletions cut 4 bases from V and 6 bases from J, with 12 bases between. Germline V CDR1 and CDR2: MNHNS, SASEGT.